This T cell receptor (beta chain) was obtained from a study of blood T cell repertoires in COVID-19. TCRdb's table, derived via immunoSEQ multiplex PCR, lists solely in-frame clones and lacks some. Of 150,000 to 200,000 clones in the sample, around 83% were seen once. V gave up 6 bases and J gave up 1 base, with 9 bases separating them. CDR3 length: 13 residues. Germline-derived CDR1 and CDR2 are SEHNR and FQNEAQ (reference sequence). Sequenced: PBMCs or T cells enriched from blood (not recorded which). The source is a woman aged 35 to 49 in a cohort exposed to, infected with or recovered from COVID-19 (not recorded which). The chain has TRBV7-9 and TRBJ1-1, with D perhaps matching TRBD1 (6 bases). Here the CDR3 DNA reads TGTGCCAGCAGGGGACACCCGAACACTGAAGCTTTCTTT. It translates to CASRGHPNTEAFF.